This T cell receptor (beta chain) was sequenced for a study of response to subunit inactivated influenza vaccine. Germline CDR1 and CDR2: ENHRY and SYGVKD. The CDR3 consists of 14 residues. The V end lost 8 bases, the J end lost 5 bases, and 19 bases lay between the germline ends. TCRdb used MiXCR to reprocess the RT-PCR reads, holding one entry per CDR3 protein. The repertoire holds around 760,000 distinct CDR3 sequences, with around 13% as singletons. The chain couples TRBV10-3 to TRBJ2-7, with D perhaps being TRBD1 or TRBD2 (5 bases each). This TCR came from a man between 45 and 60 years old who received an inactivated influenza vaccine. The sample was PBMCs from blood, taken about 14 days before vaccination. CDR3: CAIGQTPEGNEQYF. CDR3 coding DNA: TGTGCCATCGGGCAGACCCCAGAGGGGAACGAGCAGTACTTC.